This passage covers 8 T cell receptor beta chains from one sample sequenced in a study of beta chain features in type 1 diabetes. The study's findings and limits: Within each of all four CD4+ subsets, Type 1 diabetes patients had TCRB CDR3s that were moderately but significantly shorter.

What was sequenced were expressed TCRB transcripts, since all of the isolated RNA had been reverse transcribed. Data came from immunoSEQ multiplex PCR; TCRdb stores just in-frame clones and leaves some out. Counted here are roughly 700,000 clones, over 10% occurring once; the ten biggest clones make up around 0.022%. Their recognized antigens are unknown. Specimen: naive CD4+ T cells from blood. The receptors were sampled from a man between 18 and 29 years old with type 1 diabetes.

The chain links TRBV2 to TRBJ2-5; D assignment may be TRBD1 or TRBD2 (5 bases each). CDR1 SNHLY and CDR2 FYNNEI come from the germline V gene. This CDR3 is 17 amino acids long. Trimming left V 0 bases short and J 4 bases short, with 18 bases between. The CDR3 DNA sequence: TGTGCCAGCAGTGAAGCGGAGTGGGGCGAAGGGACAGAGACCCAGTACTTC. The encoded protein is CASSEAEWGEGTETQYF.

This clone occurred a few times. The chain joins TRBV7-6 to TRBJ1-2; possibly TRBD1 for D (5 bases). The CDR3 consists of 17 residues. V was shortened by 2 bases and J by 0 bases, with 16 bases between the two germline ends. CDR1 and CDR2 from the germline V gene are SGHVS and FNYEAQ. The CDR3 coding sequence is TGTGCCAGCAGCTTATCCCCGGGGCAGTCCGCTAACTATGGCTACACCTTC. It yields the protein CASSLSPGQSANYGYTF.

This clone has just a few counts. In DNA, the CDR3 is TGTGCCAGCAGTGGAATCAGGTCCGCGGAGACCCAGTACTTC. The encoded protein is CASSGIRSAETQYF. The V gene is TRBV6-1, the J gene TRBJ2-5; D not certain. V lost 4 bases and J 5 bases, leaving 14 bases between the germline ends. The CDR3 has 14 residues. Germline values: CDR1 MNHNS, CDR2 SASEGT.

The chain is built from TRBV6-1 and TRBJ1-6; D unresolved. V lost 7 bases and J lost 10, with 14 bases in between. This CDR3 is 13 amino acids long. Germline V gene data show CDR1 as MNHNS and CDR2 as SASEGT. The chain's CDR3 is CASKGSAGSPLHF. The CDR3 DNA reads TGTGCCAGCAAAGGGAGCGCGGGATCACCCCTCCACTTT.

This clone has more than one count but fewer than ten. The rearrangement links TRBV6-1 to TRBJ2-5; a weak D match, TRBD2 (5 bases). Germline V gene data show CDR1 as MNHNS and CDR2 as SASEGT. The V end was cut by 1 base, the J end by 1 base, with 13 bases between. The CDR3 totals 16 residues. CDR3 residues: CASSEGRRGIQETQYF. CDR3 DNA: TGTGCCAGCAGTGAAGGCAGGCGAGGGATCCAAGAGACCCAGTACTTC.

V and J are TRBV28 and TRBJ2-7; weak D call: TRBD1 (6 bases). Germline CDR1 MDHEN, CDR2 SYDVKM. The CDR3 extends over 15 amino acids. The V gene lost 2 bases and the J gene lost 0 bases, with 11 bases spanning the gap. The CDR3 DNA follows: TGTGCCAGCAGTTTAGTCGACAGGAGCTCCTACGAGCAGTACTTC. Translated, it gives CASSLVDRSSYEQYF.

A remark on this clone: Additional DNA sequences in this sample encode the identical CDR3. The chain links TRBV9 to TRBJ2-6; no clear D gene. This CDR3 region has 15 residues. Germline V gene sequence: CDR1 SGDLS, CDR2 YYNGEE. V lost 0 bases and J lost 0, with 4 bases in between. CDR3 bases: TGTGCCAGCAGCGTAGTAAGCTCTGGGGCCAACGTCCTGACTTTC. Amino acids: CASSVVSSGANVLTF. Full variable domain (remainder filled in from reference TRBV9 and TRBJ2-6): DSGVTQTPKHLITATGQRVTLRCSPRSGDLSVYWYQQSLDQGLQFLIQYYNGEERAKGNILERFSAQQFPDLHSELNLSSLELGDSALYFCASSVVSSGANVLTFGAGSRLTVL.

This clone was detected a few times. The rearrangement links TRBV11-2 to TRBJ1-2; D not resolved. Germline-derived CDR1 and CDR2 are SGHAT and FQNNGV. This CDR3 is 14 amino acids long. The V gene lost 4 bases and the J gene lost 1 base, with 10 bases spanning the gap. CDR3 nucleotide sequence: TGTGCCAGCAGCTCGGGCAGCGTTAACTATGGCTACACCTTC. This sequence encodes CASSSGSVNYGYTF.